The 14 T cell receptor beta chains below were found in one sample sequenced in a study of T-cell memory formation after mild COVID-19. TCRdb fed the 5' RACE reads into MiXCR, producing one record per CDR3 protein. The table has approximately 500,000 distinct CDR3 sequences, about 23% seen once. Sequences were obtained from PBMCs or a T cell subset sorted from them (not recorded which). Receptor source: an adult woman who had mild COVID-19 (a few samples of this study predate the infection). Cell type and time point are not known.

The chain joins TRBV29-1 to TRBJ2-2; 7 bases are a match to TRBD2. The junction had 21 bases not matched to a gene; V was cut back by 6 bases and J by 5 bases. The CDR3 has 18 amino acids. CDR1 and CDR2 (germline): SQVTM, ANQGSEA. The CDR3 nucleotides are TGCAGCGTCCTCCAAGGAGGGGAGGGTTGGTACCGGACCGGGGAGCTGTTTTTT. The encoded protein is CSVLQGGEGWYRTGELFF.

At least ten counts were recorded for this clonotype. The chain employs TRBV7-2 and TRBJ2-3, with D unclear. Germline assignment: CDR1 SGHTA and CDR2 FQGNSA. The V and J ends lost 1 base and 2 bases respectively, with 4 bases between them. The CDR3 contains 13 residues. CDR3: CASSLGATDTQYF. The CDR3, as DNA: TGTGCCAGCAGCTTAGGGGCCACAGATACGCAGTATTTT. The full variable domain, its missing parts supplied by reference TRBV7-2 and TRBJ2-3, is GAGVSQSPSNKVTEKGKDVELRCDPISGHTALYWYRQSLGQGLEFLIYFQGNSAPDKSGLPSDRFSAERTGGSVSTLTIQRTQQEDSAVYLCASSLGATDTQYFGPGTRLTVL.

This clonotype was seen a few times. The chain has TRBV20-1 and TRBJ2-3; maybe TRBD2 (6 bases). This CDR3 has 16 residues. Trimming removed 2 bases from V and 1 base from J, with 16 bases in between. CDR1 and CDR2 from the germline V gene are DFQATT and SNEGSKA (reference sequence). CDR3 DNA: TGCAGTGCTAGAACTTTATGGACGGGGGGCACAGATACGCAGTATTTT. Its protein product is CSARTLWTGGTDTQYF.

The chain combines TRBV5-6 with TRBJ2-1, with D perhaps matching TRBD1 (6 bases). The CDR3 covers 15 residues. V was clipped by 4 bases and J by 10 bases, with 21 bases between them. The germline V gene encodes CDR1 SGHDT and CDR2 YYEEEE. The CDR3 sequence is CASSGSLDSPYEQFF. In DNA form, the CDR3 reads TGTGCCAGCAGCGGCTCCTTGGACAGTCCTTACGAGCAGTTCTTC.

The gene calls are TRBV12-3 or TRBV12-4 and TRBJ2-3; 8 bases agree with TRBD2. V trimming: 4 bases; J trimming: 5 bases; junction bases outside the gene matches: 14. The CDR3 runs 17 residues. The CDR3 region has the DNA TGTGCCAGCAGTTCCCCAAGACTGACGGGGGGGAAAGATACGCAGTATTTT. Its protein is CASSSPRLTGGKDTQYF.

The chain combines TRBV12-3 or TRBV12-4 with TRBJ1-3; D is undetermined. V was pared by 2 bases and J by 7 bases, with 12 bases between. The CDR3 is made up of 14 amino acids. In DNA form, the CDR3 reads TGTGCCAGCAGTTTATCGGGGATTGGGAACACCATATATTTT. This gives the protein CASSLSGIGNTIYF.

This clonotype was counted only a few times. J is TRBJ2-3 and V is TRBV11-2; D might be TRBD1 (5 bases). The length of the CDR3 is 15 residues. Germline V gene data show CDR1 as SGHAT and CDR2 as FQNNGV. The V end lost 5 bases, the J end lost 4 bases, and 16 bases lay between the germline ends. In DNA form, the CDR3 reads TGTGCCAGCAGCCCCGTGGGGCACGACGCAGATACGCAGTATTTT. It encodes CASSPVGHDADTQYF.

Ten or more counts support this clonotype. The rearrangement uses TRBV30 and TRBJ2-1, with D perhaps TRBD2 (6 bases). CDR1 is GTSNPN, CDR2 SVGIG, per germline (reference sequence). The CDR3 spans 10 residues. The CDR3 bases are TGTGCGGCGGGAAGTGATGAGCAGTTCTTC. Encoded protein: CAAGSDEQFF.

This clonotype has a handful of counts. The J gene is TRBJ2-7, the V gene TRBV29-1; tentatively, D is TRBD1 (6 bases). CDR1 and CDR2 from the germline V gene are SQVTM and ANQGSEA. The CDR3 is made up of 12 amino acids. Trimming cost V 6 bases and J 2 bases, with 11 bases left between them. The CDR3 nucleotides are TGCAGCGTAGGACAGACCGCCTACGAGCAGTACTTC. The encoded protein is CSVGQTAYEQYF.

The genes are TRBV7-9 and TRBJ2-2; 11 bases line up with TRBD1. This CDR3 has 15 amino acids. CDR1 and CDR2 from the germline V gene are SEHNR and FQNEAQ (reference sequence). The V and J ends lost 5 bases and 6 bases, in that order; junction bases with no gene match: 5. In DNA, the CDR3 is TGTGCCAGCAGCCCTGGACAGGGGGCATCCGGGGAGCTGTTTTTT. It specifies CASSPGQGASGELFF.

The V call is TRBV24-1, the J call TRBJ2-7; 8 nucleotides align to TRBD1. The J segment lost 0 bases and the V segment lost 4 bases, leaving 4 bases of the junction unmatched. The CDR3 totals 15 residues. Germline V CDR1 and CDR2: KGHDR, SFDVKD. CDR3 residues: CATSDPRGHSYEQYF. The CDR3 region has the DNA TGTGCCACCAGTGACCCCAGGGGGCACTCCTACGAGCAGTACTTC.

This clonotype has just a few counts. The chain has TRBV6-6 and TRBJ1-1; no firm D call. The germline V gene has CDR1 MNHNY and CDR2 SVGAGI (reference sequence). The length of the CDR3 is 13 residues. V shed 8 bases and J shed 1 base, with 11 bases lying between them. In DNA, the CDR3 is TGTGCCAGCGGTGAACAGCCGAACACTGAAGCTTTCTTT. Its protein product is CASGEQPNTEAFF.

CDR3 loop: CASIDRLVSNEQFF. The CDR3 region has the DNA TGTGCCAGCATCGACCGACTAGTAAGCAATGAGCAGTTCTTC. The chain recombines TRBV27 with TRBJ2-1; tentative D call: TRBD2 (6 bases). The CDR3 is made up of 14 amino acids. Deletions cut 7 bases from V and 6 bases from J, with 16 bases between. Germline V gives CDR1 MNHEY, CDR2 SMNVEV (reference sequence).

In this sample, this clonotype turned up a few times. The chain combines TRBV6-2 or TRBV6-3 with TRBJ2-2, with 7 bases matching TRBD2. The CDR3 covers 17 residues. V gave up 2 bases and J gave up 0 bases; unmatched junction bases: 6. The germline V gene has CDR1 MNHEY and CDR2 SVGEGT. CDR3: CASSYPSSGANTGELFF. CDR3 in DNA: TGTGCCAGCAGTTACCCATCTAGCGGAGCGAACACCGGGGAGCTGTTTTTT.